This is a list of T cell receptor beta chains from one sample in a study of T cell responses to AZD1222 COVID-19 vaccine. Some clones are missing from TCRdb's copy, which holds only in-frame ones; the method was immunoSEQ multiplex PCR. This sample carries 90,000 to 150,000 clones, roughly 90% of them seen once, and the ten largest clones take under 4.5%. The sequencing used peripheral blood, collected on day 0 of AZD1222 vaccination. These receptors were taken from an adult in good health. Each CDR3 is given with its conserved first and last residue. Fields, in order: J gene, clone size, V gene, D gene, CDR3 protein, CDR3 DNA. D genes are given only for firm matches. Some rows have no size entry. The others give once, few or many, or a class for an expanded clone.

j_gene: TRBJ1-1; abundance: NA; v_gene: TRBV7-3; d_gene: TRBD1; CDR3aa: CASSLTGTGLTEAFF; CDR3nt: TGTGCCAGCAGCTTAACCGGGACAGGGCTCACTGAAGCTTTCTTT
j_gene: TRBJ1-2; abundance: NA; v_gene: TRBV29-1; d_gene: TRBD1; CDR3aa: CSAQGQGGYGYTF; CDR3nt: TGCAGCGCCCAGGGACAGGGCGGTTATGGCTACACCTTC
j_gene: TRBJ2-5; abundance: NA; v_gene: TRBV19; d_gene: NA; CDR3aa: CASSRGGARSAGSDF; CDR3nt: TGTGCCAGTAGTAGAGGGGGGGCCAGGTCCGCCGGATCTGACTTC
j_gene: TRBJ1-1; abundance: NA; v_gene: TRBV20-1; d_gene: NA; CDR3aa: CRGDVEGVDFF; CDR3nt: TGCAGAGGGGACGTAGAGGGCGTCGATTTCTTT
j_gene: TRBJ1-2; abundance: once; v_gene: TRBV25-1; d_gene: TRBD1; CDR3aa: CASVGQAYYGYTF; CDR3nt: TGTGCCAGCGTTGGACAGGCTTACTATGGCTACACCTTC
j_gene: TRBJ2-7; abundance: once; v_gene: TRBV18; d_gene: NA; CDR3aa: CASSPVWAGEGYEQYF; CDR3nt: TGTGCCAGCTCACCAGTATGGGCAGGGGAAGGGTACGAGCAGTACTTC
j_gene: TRBJ2-6; abundance: few; v_gene: TRBV7-3; d_gene: NA; CDR3aa: CASSLDHSGANVLTF; CDR3nt: TGTGCCAGCAGCTTAGACCACTCTGGGGCCAACGTCCTGACTTTC
j_gene: TRBJ1-6; abundance: NA; v_gene: TRBV15; d_gene: TRBD1; CDR3aa: CATSREGQGNSPLHF; CDR3nt: TGTGCCACCAGCAGAGAGGGACAGGGGAATTCACCCCTCCACTTT
j_gene: TRBJ1-1; abundance: NA; v_gene: TRBV19; d_gene: NA; CDR3aa: CASTARSGLNTEAFF; CDR3nt: TGTGCCAGTACCGCACGGAGCGGCCTCAACACTGAAGCTTTCTTT
j_gene: TRBJ2-7; abundance: NA; v_gene: TRBV5-1; d_gene: TRBD1; CDR3aa: CASSPGQGSRYEQYF; CDR3nt: TGCGCCAGCAGCCCCGGACAGGGGTCGCGTTACGAGCAGTACTTC
j_gene: TRBJ2-7; abundance: NA; v_gene: TRBV14; d_gene: NA; CDR3aa: CASSQVDSPNSYEQYF; CDR3nt: TGTGCCAGCAGCCAAGTCGACAGCCCCAACTCCTACGAGCAGTACTTC
j_gene: TRBJ2-7; abundance: NA; v_gene: TRBV3-1/TRBV3-2; d_gene: NA; CDR3aa: CASSPYGQTFYEQYF; CDR3nt: TGTGCCAGCAGCCCCTACGGGCAAACCTTTTACGAGCAGTACTTC
j_gene: TRBJ1-2; abundance: NA; v_gene: TRBV9; d_gene: NA; CDR3aa: CASSHPGVGELYGYTF; CDR3nt: TGTGCCAGCAGCCATCCAGGGGTAGGGGAACTGTATGGCTACACCTTC
j_gene: TRBJ2-7; abundance: NA; v_gene: TRBV19; d_gene: TRBD1; CDR3aa: CASSRRTGAIYEQYF; CDR3nt: TGTGCCAGTAGTCGGAGGACAGGAGCTATCTACGAGCAGTACTTC
j_gene: TRBJ1-2; abundance: NA; v_gene: TRBV2; d_gene: NA; CDR3aa: CARTEGGDGGYTF; CDR3nt: TGTGCCCGAACGGAGGGAGGGGATGGCGGCTACACCTTC
j_gene: TRBJ1-2; abundance: NA; v_gene: TRBV13; d_gene: NA; CDR3aa: CASSSLRGVYGYTF; CDR3nt: TGTGCCAGCAGCTCACTAAGGGGGGTCTATGGCTACACCTTC